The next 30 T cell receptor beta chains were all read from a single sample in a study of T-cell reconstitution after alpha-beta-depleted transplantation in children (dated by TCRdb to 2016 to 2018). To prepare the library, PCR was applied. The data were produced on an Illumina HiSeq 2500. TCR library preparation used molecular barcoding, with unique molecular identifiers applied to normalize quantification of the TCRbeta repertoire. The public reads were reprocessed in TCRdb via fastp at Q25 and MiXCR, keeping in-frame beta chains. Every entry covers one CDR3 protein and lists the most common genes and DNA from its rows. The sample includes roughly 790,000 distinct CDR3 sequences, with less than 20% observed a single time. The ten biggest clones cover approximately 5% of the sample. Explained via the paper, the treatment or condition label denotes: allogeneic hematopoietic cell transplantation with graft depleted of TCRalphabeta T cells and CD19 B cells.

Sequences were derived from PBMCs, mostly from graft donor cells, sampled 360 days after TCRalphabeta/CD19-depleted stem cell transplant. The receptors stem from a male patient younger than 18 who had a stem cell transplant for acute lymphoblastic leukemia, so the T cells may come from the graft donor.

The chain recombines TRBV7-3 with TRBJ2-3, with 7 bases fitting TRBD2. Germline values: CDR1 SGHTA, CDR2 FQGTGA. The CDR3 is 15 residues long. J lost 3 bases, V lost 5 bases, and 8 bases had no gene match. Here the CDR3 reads CASSLAALGTDTQYF. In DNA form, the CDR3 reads TGTGCCAGCAGCCTAGCGGCCCTGGGTACAGATACGCAGTATTTT.

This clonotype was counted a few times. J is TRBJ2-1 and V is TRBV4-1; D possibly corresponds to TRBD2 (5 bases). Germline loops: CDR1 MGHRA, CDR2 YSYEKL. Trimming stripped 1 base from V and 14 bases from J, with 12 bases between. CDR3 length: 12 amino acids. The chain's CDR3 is CASSQVGERKFF. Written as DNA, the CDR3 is TGCGCCAGCAGCCAAGTCGGTGAGCGGAAGTTCTTC.

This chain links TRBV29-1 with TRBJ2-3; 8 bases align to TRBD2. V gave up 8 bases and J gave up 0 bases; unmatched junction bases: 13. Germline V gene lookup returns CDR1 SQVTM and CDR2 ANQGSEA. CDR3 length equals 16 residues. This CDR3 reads CSPRLLASGSTDTQYF. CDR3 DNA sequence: TGCAGCCCCCGCCTTCTGGCTAGCGGGAGCACAGATACGCAGTATTTT.

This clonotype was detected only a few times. Here the CDR3 DNA reads TGCAGTGCTAGAGAAAGCGGGAGCTGGGATGAGCAGTTCTTC. Translated: CSARESGSWDEQFF. The chain uses TRBV20-1 and TRBJ2-1; 8 bases agree with TRBD2. Per germline, CDR1 DFQATT and CDR2 SNEGSKA (reference sequence). The CDR3 sequence is 14 residues long. V was clipped by 0 bases and J by 8 bases; unmatched bases: 6.

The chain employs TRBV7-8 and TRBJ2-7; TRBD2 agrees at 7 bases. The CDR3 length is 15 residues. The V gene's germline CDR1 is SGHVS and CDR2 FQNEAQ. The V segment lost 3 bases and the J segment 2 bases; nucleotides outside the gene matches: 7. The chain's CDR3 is CASSLRAGPAYEQYF. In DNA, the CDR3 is TGTGCCAGCAGCTTGCGAGCGGGGCCAGCCTACGAGCAGTACTTC.

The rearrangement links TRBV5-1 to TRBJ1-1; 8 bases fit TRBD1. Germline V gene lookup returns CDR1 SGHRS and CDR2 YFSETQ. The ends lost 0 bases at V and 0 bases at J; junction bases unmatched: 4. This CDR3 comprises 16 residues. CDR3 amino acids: CASSLASGGLNTEAFF. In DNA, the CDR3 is TGCGCCAGCAGCTTGGCATCAGGGGGCCTGAACACTGAAGCTTTCTTT.

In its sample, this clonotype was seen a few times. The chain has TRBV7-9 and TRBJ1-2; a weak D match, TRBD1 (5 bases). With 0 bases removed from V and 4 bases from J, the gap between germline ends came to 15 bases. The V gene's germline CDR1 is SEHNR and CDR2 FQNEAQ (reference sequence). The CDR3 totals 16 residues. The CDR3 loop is CASSLAGHGSSYGYTF. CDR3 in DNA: TGTGCCAGCAGCTTAGCGGGGCACGGCAGCAGCTATGGCTACACCTTC.

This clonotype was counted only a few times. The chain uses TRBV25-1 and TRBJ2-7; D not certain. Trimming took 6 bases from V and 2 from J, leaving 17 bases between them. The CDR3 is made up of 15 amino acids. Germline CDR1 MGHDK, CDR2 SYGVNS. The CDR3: CASRDNGLFPYEQYF. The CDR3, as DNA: TGTGCCAGCAGAGACAATGGGCTTTTCCCCTACGAGCAGTACTTC.

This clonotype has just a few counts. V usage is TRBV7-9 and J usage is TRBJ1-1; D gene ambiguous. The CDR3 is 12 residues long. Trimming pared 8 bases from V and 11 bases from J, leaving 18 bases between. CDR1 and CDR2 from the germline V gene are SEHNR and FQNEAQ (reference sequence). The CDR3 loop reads CASDGSQIRAFF. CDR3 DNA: TGTGCCAGCGACGGGTCTCAAATTCGGGCTTTCTTT.

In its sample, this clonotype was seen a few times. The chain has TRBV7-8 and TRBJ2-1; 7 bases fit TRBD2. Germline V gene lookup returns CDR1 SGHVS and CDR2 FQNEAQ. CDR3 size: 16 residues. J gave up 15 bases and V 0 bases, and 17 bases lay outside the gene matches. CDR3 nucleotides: TGTGCCAGCAGCTTAGCGCACGGGGAAGGACTAGAAAGTCCGTTCTTC. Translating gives CASSLAHGEGLESPFF.

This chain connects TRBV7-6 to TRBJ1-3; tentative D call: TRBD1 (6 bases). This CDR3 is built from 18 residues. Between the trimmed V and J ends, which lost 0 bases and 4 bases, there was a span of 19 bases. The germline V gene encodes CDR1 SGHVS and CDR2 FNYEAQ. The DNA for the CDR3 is TGTGCCAGCAGCTTAGCGTTGGCGACAGGCCTCGGGGGAAACACCATATATTTT. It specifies CASSLALATGLGGNTIYF.

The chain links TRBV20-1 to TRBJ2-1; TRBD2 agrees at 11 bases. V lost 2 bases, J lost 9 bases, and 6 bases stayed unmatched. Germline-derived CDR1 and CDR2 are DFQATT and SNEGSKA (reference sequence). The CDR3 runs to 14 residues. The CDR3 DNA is TGCAGTGCTAGAATAGCGGGAGGGCCAAGTGAGCAGTTCTTC. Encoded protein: CSARIAGGPSEQFF.

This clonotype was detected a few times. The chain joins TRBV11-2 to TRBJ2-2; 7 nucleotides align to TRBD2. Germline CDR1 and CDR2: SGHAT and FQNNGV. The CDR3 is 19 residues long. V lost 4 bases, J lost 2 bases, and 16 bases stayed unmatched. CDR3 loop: CASSSQDPSTSYNTGELFF. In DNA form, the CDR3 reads TGTGCCAGCAGCTCCCAAGACCCCTCGACTAGCTATAACACCGGGGAGCTGTTTTTT.

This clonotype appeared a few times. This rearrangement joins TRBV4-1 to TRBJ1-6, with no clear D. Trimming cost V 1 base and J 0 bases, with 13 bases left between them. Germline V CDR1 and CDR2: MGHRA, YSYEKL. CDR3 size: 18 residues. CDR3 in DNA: TGCGCCAGCAGCCAAGGATGGGGAGGATTCTCCTATAATTCACCCCTCCACTTT. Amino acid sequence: CASSQGWGGFSYNSPLHF.

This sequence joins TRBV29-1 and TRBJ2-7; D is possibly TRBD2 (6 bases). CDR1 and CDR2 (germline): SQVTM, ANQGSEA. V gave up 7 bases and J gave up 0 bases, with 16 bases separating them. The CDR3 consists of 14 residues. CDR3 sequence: CSASFGTLSYEQYF. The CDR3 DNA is TGCAGCGCATCCTTCGGGACTCTCTCCTACGAGCAGTACTTC.

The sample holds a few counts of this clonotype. CDR3 protein: CASSLFGIANNEQFF. CDR3 coding DNA: TGCGCCAGCAGCTTGTTCGGGATTGCCAACAATGAGCAGTTCTTC. The chain uses TRBV5-1 and TRBJ2-1; D possibly corresponds to TRBD2 (5 bases). Germline V gene sequence: CDR1 SGHRS, CDR2 YFSETQ. The CDR3 covers 15 residues. Trimming took off 1 base at V and 5 bases at J, with 13 bases between the two ends.

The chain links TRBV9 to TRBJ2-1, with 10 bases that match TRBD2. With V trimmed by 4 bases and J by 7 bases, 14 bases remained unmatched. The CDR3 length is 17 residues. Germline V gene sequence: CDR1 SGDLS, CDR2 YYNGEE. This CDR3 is CASSLEGSGRAKNEQFF. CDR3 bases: TGTGCCAGCAGCCTCGAAGGGAGCGGGAGGGCCAAGAATGAGCAGTTCTTC.

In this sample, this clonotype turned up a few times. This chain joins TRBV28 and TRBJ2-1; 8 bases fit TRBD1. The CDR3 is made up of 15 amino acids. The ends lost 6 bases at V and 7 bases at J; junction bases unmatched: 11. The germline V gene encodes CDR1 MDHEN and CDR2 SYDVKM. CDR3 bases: TGTGCCAGCAGCCCACTCCAGGACAGGGAGAATGAGCAGTTCTTC. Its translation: CASSPLQDRENEQFF.

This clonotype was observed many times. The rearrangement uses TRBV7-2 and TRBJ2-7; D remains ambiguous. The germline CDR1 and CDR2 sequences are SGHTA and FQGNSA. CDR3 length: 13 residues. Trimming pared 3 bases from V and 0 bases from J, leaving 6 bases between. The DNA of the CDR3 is TGTGCCAGCAGCTTCACACTCTCCTACGAGCAGTACTTC. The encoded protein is CASSFTLSYEQYF.

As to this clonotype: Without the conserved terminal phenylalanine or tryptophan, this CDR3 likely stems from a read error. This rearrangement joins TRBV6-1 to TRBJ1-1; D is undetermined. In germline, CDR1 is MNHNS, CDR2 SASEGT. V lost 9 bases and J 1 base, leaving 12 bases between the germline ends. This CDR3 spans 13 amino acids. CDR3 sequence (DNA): TGTGCCAGTCGACGGGATTGGAACACTGAAGCTTTCTCT. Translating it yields CASRRDWNTEAFS.

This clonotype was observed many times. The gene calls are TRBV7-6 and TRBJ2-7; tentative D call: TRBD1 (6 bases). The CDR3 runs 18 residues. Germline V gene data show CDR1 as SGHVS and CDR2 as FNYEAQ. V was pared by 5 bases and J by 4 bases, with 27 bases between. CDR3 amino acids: CASSLLREGDGLLYEQYF. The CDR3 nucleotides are TGTGCCAGCAGCCTCCTCCGCGAGGGGGATGGTCTCCTATACGAGCAGTACTTC.

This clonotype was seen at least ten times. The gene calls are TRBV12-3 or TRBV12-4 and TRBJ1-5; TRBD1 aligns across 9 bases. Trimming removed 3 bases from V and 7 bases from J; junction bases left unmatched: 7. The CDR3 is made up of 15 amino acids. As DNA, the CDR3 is TGTGCCAGCAGTTTGGGGACAGGGTACGCCCAGCCCCAGCATTTT. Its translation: CASSLGTGYAQPQHF.

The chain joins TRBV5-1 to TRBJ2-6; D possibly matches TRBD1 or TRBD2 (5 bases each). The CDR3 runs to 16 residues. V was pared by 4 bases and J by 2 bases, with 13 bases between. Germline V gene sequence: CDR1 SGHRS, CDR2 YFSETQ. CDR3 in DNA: TGCGCCAGCAGCGAGCCGGGGACCGCTGGGGCCAACGTCCTGACTTTC. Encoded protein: CASSEPGTAGANVLTF.

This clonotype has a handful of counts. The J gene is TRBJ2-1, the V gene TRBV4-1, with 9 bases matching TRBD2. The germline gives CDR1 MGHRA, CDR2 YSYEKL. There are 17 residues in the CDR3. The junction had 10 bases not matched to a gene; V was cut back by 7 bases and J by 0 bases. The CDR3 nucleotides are TGCGCCAGCACCATGGGGCTAGCGGGGATCTCCTACAATGAGCAGTTCTTC. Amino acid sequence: CASTMGLAGISYNEQFF.

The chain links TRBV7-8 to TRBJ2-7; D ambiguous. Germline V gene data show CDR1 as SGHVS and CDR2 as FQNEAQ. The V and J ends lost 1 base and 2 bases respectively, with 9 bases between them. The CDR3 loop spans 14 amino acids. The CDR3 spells CASSLDAIAYEQYF. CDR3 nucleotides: TGTGCCAGCAGCTTAGACGCGATAGCCTACGAGCAGTACTTC. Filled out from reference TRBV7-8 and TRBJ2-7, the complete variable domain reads GAGVSQSPRYKVAKRGQDVALRCDPISGHVSLFWYQQALGQGPEFLTYFQNEAQLDKSGLPSDRFFAERPEGSVSTLKIQRTQQEDSAVYLCASSLDAIAYEQYFGPGTRLTVT.

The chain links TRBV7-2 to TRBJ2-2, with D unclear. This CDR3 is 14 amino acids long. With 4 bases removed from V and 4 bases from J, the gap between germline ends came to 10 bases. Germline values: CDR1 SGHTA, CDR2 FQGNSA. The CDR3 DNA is TGTGCCAGCAGCTGGCTAGTGTCCACCGGGGAGCTGTTTTTT. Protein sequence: CASSWLVSTGELFF. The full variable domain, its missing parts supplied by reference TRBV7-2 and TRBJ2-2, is GAGVSQSPSNKVTEKGKDVELRCDPISGHTALYWYRQSLGQGLEFLIYFQGNSAPDKSGLPSDRFSAERTGGSVSTLTIQRTQQEDSAVYLCASSWLVSTGELFFGEGSRLTVL.

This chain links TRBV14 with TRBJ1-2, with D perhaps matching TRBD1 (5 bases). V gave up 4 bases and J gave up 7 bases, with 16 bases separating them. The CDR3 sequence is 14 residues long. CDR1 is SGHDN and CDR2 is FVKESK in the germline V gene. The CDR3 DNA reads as TGTGCCAGCAGCCTCGAAGGGCTTGGGGGTGGCTACACCTTC. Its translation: CASSLEGLGGGYTF.

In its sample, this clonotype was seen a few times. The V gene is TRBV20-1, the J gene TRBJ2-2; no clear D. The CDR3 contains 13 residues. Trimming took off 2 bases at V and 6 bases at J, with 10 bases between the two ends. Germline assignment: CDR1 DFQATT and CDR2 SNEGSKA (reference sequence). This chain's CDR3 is CSARRQVAGELFF. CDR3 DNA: TGCAGTGCTAGAAGACAAGTAGCCGGGGAGCTGTTTTTT.

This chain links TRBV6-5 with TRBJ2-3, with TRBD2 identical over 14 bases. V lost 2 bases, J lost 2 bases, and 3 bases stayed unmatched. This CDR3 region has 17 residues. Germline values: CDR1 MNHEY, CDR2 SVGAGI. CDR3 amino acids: CASSYGTSGGNTDTQYF. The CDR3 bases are TGTGCCAGCAGTTACGGGACTAGCGGGGGAAACACAGATACGCAGTATTTT.

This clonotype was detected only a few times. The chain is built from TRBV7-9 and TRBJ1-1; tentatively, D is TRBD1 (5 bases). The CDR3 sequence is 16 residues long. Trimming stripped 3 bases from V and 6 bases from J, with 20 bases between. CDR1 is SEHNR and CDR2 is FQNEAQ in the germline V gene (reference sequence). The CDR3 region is CASSFTGINRHSEAFF. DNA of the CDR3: TGTGCCAGCAGCTTTACAGGAATCAACAGGCACTCTGAAGCTTTCTTT.